One and the same sample provided the 10 T cell receptor beta chains below, sequenced in a study of blood T cell repertoires in COVID-19. Method: immunoSEQ multiplex PCR; TCRdb's copy keeps in-frame clones and lacks some. The table lists about 97,000 clones, approximately 87% of them singletons, with approximately 15% in the top ten. The source material was peripheral blood. The source is a human donor in a cohort sampled during active COVID-19.

V is TRBV3-1 (or the pseudogene TRBV3-2) and J is TRBJ2-2, with TRBD2 matching 8 bases. From germline, CDR1 is LGHDT and CDR2 YNNKEL (reference sequence). V gave up 0 bases and J gave up 2 bases; unmatched junction bases: 8. There are 18 residues in the CDR3. The CDR3 DNA reads TGTGCCAGCAGCCAAGAGGGCACTACTAGCGGCAACACCGGGGAGCTGTTTTTT. This gives the protein CASSQEGTTSGNTGELFF.

The CDR3 DNA is TGTGCCAGCTCGGAGGGGGGACAGGGGGCGAACACCATATATTTT. It encodes CASSEGGQGANTIYF. The chain has TRBV25-1 and TRBJ1-3, with TRBD1 identical over 12 bases. The CDR3 sequence is 15 residues long. The J segment lost 7 bases and the V segment lost 8 bases, leaving 9 bases of the junction unmatched. From germline, CDR1 is MGHDK and CDR2 SYGVNS.

This clone was observed a single time. J is TRBJ1-1 and V is TRBV6-5, with 7 nucleotides matching TRBD1. Germline CDR1 is MNHEY and CDR2 is SVGAGI. V trimming: 6 bases; J trimming: 0 bases; junction bases outside the gene matches: 4. The CDR3 has 14 amino acids. The CDR3 reads CASSPGTVNTEAFF. The CDR3 DNA follows: TGTGCCAGCAGCCCCGGGACAGTGAACACTGAAGCTTTCTTT.

J is TRBJ1-5 and V is TRBV7-8; D is unclear. V was pared by 1 base and J by 3 bases, with 4 bases between. CDR3 size: 13 residues. Germline loops: CDR1 SGHVS, CDR2 FQNEAQ. In nucleotides, the CDR3 is TGTGCCAGCAGCTTAGTCAACAATCAGCCCCAGCATTTT. This translates into CASSLVNNQPQHF.

The rearrangement uses TRBV6-5 and TRBJ1-2, with 9 bases matching TRBD1. Germline V gene lookup returns CDR1 MNHEY and CDR2 SVGAGI. The trim removed 7 bases at V and 6 bases at J, leaving 3 bases unmatched. The length of the CDR3 is 12 residues. This CDR3 reads CASNTGGHGYTF. The CDR3 DNA is TGTGCCAGCAATACAGGGGGCCATGGCTACACCTTC.

The chain couples TRBV7-9 to TRBJ2-7; D is unclear. Trimming left V 0 bases short and J 2 bases short, with 8 bases between. The CDR3 covers 14 residues. Germline V lookup: CDR1 SEHNR, CDR2 FQNEAQ (reference sequence). The chain's CDR3 is CASSLASLPYEQYF. CDR3 DNA sequence: TGTGCCAGCAGCTTAGCCAGTCTTCCCTACGAGCAGTACTTC.

Only a few counts were recorded for this clone. The chain employs TRBV28 and TRBJ1-2; D uncertain. Germline CDR1 reads MDHEN; CDR2 reads SYDVKM. V lost 5 bases and J lost 5, with 15 bases in between. The CDR3 loop spans 14 amino acids. The CDR3 DNA sequence: TGTGCCAGCAGTCGGCCCGACAAATTTTATGGCTACACCTTC. Translating it yields CASSRPDKFYGYTF.

The chain carries TRBV28 and TRBJ2-1, with TRBD2 matching 9 bases. The V and J ends lost 2 bases and 8 bases, in that order; junction bases with no gene match: 7. There are 15 residues in the CDR3. Germline CDR1 is MDHEN and CDR2 is SYDVKM. The CDR3 nucleotides are TGTGCCAGCAGTTTAAGCGCTAGCGGGATCTATGAGCAGTTCTTC. Translated, it gives CASSLSASGIYEQFF.

The genes are TRBV10-3 and TRBJ1-5, with 12 nucleotides matching TRBD1. This CDR3 has 14 amino acids. J was trimmed by 6 bases and V by 10 bases; bases with no gene match: 7. Germline V gene data show CDR1 as ENHRY and CDR2 as SYGVKD. In DNA form, the CDR3 reads TGTGCCAGCCAGGGACAGGGGGCCAGTCAGCCCCAGCATTTT. It specifies CASQGQGASQPQHF.

J is TRBJ1-4 and V is TRBV13; TRBD1 matches 7 bases. Germline CDR1 and CDR2: PRHDT and FYEKMQ (reference sequence). V was clipped by 5 bases and J by 8 bases; unmatched bases: 8. This CDR3 is 14 amino acids long. Here the CDR3 DNA reads TGTGCCAGCAGCCCCACAGGGGTTGGCGAAAAACTGTTTTTT. Protein product: CASSPTGVGEKLFF.